A single sample gave rise to the 7 T cell receptor beta chains below, sequenced in a study of cytomegalovirus exposure and HLA in healthy donors. Primers included in the PCR were 60 Vbeta and 13 Jbeta primers. Measured with immunoSEQ multiplex PCR; TCRdb has only the in-frame clones, and not every one. The sample has over 150,000 clones, approximately 80% seen once. The specimen sequenced was PBMCs. Receptors were obtained from a man aged 25-40 years in good health and CMV-seropositive.

Turning to this clone: A read error may produce the germline difference seen at one junction end. The genes are TRBV7-9 and TRBJ2-7; 8 bases match TRBD1. CDR3 length: 12 residues. Germline CDR1 is SEHNR and CDR2 is FQNEAQ (reference sequence). The CDR3 DNA is TGTTCCAGCAGATCGACAGGGGACGAGCAGTACTTC. Its protein product is CSSRSTGDEQYF.

V gene TRBV7-9 combines with J gene TRBJ2-3; 10 nucleotides line up with TRBD1. With V trimmed by 5 bases and J by 6 bases, 11 bases remained unmatched. CDR1 and CDR2 (germline): SEHNR, FQNEAQ (reference sequence). CDR3 length: 16 amino acids. CDR3 in DNA: TGTGCCAGCAGCCTCCGCCGGACAGGGGGGTCCGATACGCAGTATTTT. It is translated as CASSLRRTGGSDTQYF.

The V call is TRBV2, the J call TRBJ1-4; D is uncertain. The V gene lost 4 bases and the J gene lost 6 bases, with 18 bases spanning the gap. This CDR3 comprises 16 residues. In germline, CDR1 is SNHLY, CDR2 FYNNEI. In DNA, the CDR3 is TGTGCCAGCAGTGGCGTGGTAGGCAGGAAAGATGAAAAACTGTTTTTT. It translates to CASSGVVGRKDEKLFF. The variable domain in full, with the rest retrieved from reference TRBV2 and TRBJ1-4, is EPEVTQTPSHQVTQMGQEVILRCVPISNHLYFYWYRQILGQKVEFLVSFYNNEISEKSEIFDDQFSVERPDGSNFTLKIRSTKLEDSAMYFCASSGVVGRKDEKLFFGSGTQLSVL.

The V gene is TRBV5-6, the J gene TRBJ1-6; D call uncertain. Trimming pared 4 bases from V and 8 bases from J, leaving 10 bases between. The CDR3 sequence is 13 residues long. Germline CDR1 and CDR2: SGHDT and YYEEEE. The CDR3 loop reads CASSQHADSPLHF. The CDR3 nucleotides are TGTGCCAGCAGCCAACACGCTGATTCACCCCTCCACTTT. Together with reference TRBV5-6 and TRBJ1-6, the CDR3 gives the full variable domain: DAGVTQSPTHLIKTRGQQVTLRCSPKSGHDTVSWYQQALGQGPQFIFQYYEEEERQRGNFPDRFSGHQFPNYSSELNVNALLLGDSALYLCASSQHADSPLHFGNGTRLTVT.

The V gene is TRBV5-1, the J gene TRBJ2-5; tentative D call: TRBD1 (5 bases). From germline, CDR1 is SGHRS and CDR2 YFSETQ. The CDR3 has 14 amino acids. V was cut by 0 bases and J by 0 bases, with 6 bases left in between. The DNA for the CDR3 is TGCGCCAGCAGCTTGGGACAGTACCAAGAGACCCAGTACTTC. Amino acids: CASSLGQYQETQYF.

The sample holds one count of this clone. The chain uses TRBV6-5 and TRBJ2-2; 9 bases match TRBD2. The CDR3 is 13 residues long. The trim removed 11 bases at V and 7 bases at J, leaving 8 bases unmatched. Germline V gene lookup returns CDR1 MNHEY and CDR2 SVGAGI. The CDR3 reads CASGRGGIGELFF. The CDR3, as DNA: TGTGCCTCGGGGCGGGGGGGCATCGGGGAGCTGTTTTTT.

The CDR3 here is CASSLRGRGQETQYF. The CDR3 DNA sequence: TGTGCCAGCAGCTTACGTGGCAGGGGCCAAGAGACCCAGTACTTC. The chain recombines TRBV7-3 with TRBJ2-5; a possible D gene is TRBD1 (6 bases). V was cut by 2 bases and J by 1 base, with 11 bases left in between. This CDR3 is 15 amino acids long. The germline CDR1 and CDR2 sequences are SGHTA and FQGTGA.